The 28 T cell receptor beta chains below come from one sample, sequenced in a study of STAT3 mutations in large granular lymphocyte leukemia. Study-wide results and caveats: In T-cell large granular lymphocyte leukemia, about half of patients showed multiple immunodominant subclonotypes.

Measured with immunoSEQ multiplex PCR; TCRdb has only the in-frame clones, and not every one. The sample lists 13,000 or so clones; 88% were seen once. No antigen is known for these receptors. Sequencing was done on a sample of PBMCs. Source of these receptors: a human donor with T large granular lymphocyte leukemia. Some clones in this sample may be carry-over from other donors' samples.

This chain joins TRBV28 and TRBJ2-7, with D perhaps matching TRBD2 (5 bases). The V end was cut by 2 bases, the J end by 4 bases, with 6 bases between. The CDR3 totals 12 residues. Germline V gives CDR1 MDHEN, CDR2 SYDVKM. CDR3 residues: CASSLGGYEQYV. CDR3 nucleotide sequence: TGTGCCAGCAGTTTAGGAGGTTACGAGCAGTACGTC.

V and J are TRBV29-1 and TRBJ1-2, with D perhaps matching TRBD1 (5 bases). Germline V gene sequence: CDR1 SQVTM, CDR2 ANQGSEA. The V end was cut by 4 bases, the J end by 6 bases, with 9 bases between. The CDR3 contains 11 residues. This CDR3 is CSVAGEHGYTF. The CDR3 coding sequence is TGCAGCGTTGCGGGGGAGCATGGCTACACCTTC. The whole variable domain, filled in from reference TRBV29-1 and TRBJ1-2, reads SAVISQKPSRDICQRGTSLTIQCQVDSQVTMMFWYRQQPGQSLTLIATANQGSEATYESGFVIDKFPISRPNLTFSTLTVSNMSPEDSSIYLCSVAGEHGYTFGSGTRLTVV.

Only a few counts were recorded for this clone. The chain joins TRBV28 to TRBJ1-5, with no clear D. The CDR3 totals 12 residues. CDR1 and CDR2 (germline): MDHEN, SYDVKM. The V end lost 5 bases, the J end lost 11 bases, and 13 bases lay between the germline ends. The CDR3 spells CASSRTLGAQHF. The CDR3 nucleotides read TGTGCCAGCAGTCGCACCCTCGGGGCCCAGCATTTT.

The chain employs TRBV21-1 and TRBJ2-1; the table gives TRBD1 as D, unverified against the DNA. TRBV21-1 is recorded as a pseudogene. The CDR3 runs 11 residues. This CDR3 is CASRSVDEQFF. The CDR3 bases are TGTGCCAGCAGGTCAGTGGATGAGCAGTTCTTC.

The J gene is TRBJ1-2, the V gene TRBV5-4; a weak D match, TRBD1 (5 bases). CDR1 is SGHNT and CDR2 is YYREEE in the germline V gene (reference sequence). Deletions cut 4 bases from V and 8 bases from J, with 24 bases between. The CDR3 covers 16 residues. The DNA for the CDR3 is TGTGCCAGCAGCCCTTCGGCACTGACAGACCCAAAAGGCTACACCTTC. Amino acids: CASSPSALTDPKGYTF.

In this sample, this clone turned up once. The rearrangement links TRBV5-6 to TRBJ2-1, with TRBD2 matching over 10 bases. Germline trimming cut 0 bases from V and 5 bases from J; bases unmatched to any gene: 5. The CDR3 has 16 amino acids. Germline values: CDR1 SGHDT, CDR2 YYEEEE. CDR3 sequence reads: CASSLVLLAGDNEQFF. Here the CDR3 DNA reads TGTGCCAGCAGCTTGGTGTTGCTAGCGGGGGACAATGAGCAGTTCTTC.

The rearrangement links TRBV28 to TRBJ2-3; 10 bases fit TRBD1. This CDR3 contains 14 residues. The ends lost 6 bases at V and 4 bases at J; junction bases unmatched: 4. CDR1 and CDR2 from the germline V gene are MDHEN and SYDVKM. CDR3 region: CASSRDRGADTQYF. The DNA of the CDR3 is TGTGCCAGCAGCCGGGACAGGGGCGCAGATACGCAGTATTTT.

This chain joins TRBV5-4 and TRBJ2-1; D is unclear. The CDR3 runs 12 residues. Germline CDR1 reads SGHNT; CDR2 reads YYREEE (reference sequence). V was pared by 5 bases and J by 9 bases, with 12 bases between. The CDR3 loop is CASSLLVGEQFF. CDR3 DNA: TGTGCCAGCAGTTTACTCGTCGGTGAGCAGTTCTTC.

The rearrangement joins TRBV15 to TRBJ1-4; D possibly corresponds to TRBD1 (5 bases). V was cut by 0 bases and J by 5 bases, with 10 bases left in between. The CDR3 runs to 15 residues. The germline gives CDR1 LNHNV, CDR2 YYDKDF (reference sequence). As DNA, the CDR3 is TGTGCCACCAGCAGAGATCCAGGGTGGAATGAAAAACTGTTTTTT. Translating gives CATSRDPGWNEKLFF.

V and J are TRBV4-1 and TRBJ1-1; unclear D gene. The CDR3 loop spans 13 amino acids. CDR1 is MGHRA, CDR2 YSYEKL, per germline. V gave up 1 base and J gave up 5 bases, with 8 bases separating them. This CDR3 reads CASSQVAGTEAFF. The DNA for the CDR3 is TGCGCCAGCAGCCAAGTCGCCGGGACTGAAGCTTTCTTT.

The chain carries TRBV27 and TRBJ2-3; 7 bases match TRBD1. This CDR3 comprises 16 residues. The ends lost 5 bases at V and 1 base at J; junction bases unmatched: 9. Germline CDR1 is MNHEY and CDR2 is SMNVEV (reference sequence). CDR3 in amino acids: CASSAPTGSGTDTQYF. In DNA form, the CDR3 reads TGTGCCAGCAGTGCCCCGACAGGGTCGGGCACAGATACGCAGTATTTT.

Only one count was recorded for this clone. V gene TRBV7-9 combines with J gene TRBJ1-1; 9 bases are a match to TRBD1. The ends lost 4 bases at V and 11 bases at J; junction bases unmatched: 8. Germline V gene sequence: CDR1 SEHNR, CDR2 FQNEAQ (reference sequence). The CDR3 length is 13 residues. CDR3 residues: CASSSGTGRWAFF. The CDR3 nucleotides read TGTGCCAGCAGCTCCGGGACAGGGAGATGGGCTTTCTTT.

The gene calls are TRBV7-2 and TRBJ1-2, with D unresolved. Trimming stripped 1 base from V and 5 bases from J, with 14 bases between. The germline V gene has CDR1 SGHTA and CDR2 FQGNSA. This CDR3 is built from 15 residues. The CDR3 coding sequence is TGTGCCAGCAGCTTAGTTCGACAAGCACTTTATGGCTACACCTTC. Protein product: CASSLVRQALYGYTF.

This clone appeared a few times. This sequence joins TRBV6-6 and TRBJ1-5; no firm D call. The CDR3 covers 14 residues. V lost 8 bases and J lost 1, with 12 bases in between. The germline V gene has CDR1 MNHNY and CDR2 SVGAGI (reference sequence). The CDR3 DNA reads as TGTGCCAGCCGAGCTGGGTTCAGCAATCAGCCCCAGCATTTT. Translating it yields CASRAGFSNQPQHF.

This chain connects TRBV29-1 to TRBJ2-6; 11 nucleotides line up with TRBD1. Germline V gene data show CDR1 as SQVTM and CDR2 as ANQGSEA. CDR3 size: 17 residues. The ends lost 6 bases at V and 2 bases at J; junction bases unmatched: 9. The CDR3 loop is CSVSRDRGITGANVLTF. The CDR3 DNA follows: TGCAGCGTGAGCCGGGACAGGGGGATCACTGGGGCCAACGTCCTGACTTTC.

The V and J genes are TRBV7-2 and TRBJ1-4, with 9 bases aligning to TRBD1. CDR1 is SGHTA and CDR2 is FQGNSA in the germline V gene. The trim removed 5 bases at V and 0 bases at J, leaving 4 bases unmatched. This CDR3 has 16 residues. The CDR3 loop reads CASSLTGGATNEKLFF. In DNA, the CDR3 is TGTGCCAGCAGCCTCACAGGGGGCGCAACTAATGAAAAACTGTTTTTT.

The chain is built from TRBV19 and TRBJ2-5, with D tentatively TRBD2 (6 bases). Germline V gene sequence: CDR1 LNHDA, CDR2 SQIVND (reference sequence). The CDR3 sequence is 13 residues long. Trimming removed 5 bases from V and 6 bases from J, with 13 bases in between. CDR3: CASSPPGGQTQYF. The CDR3 nucleotides read TGTGCCAGTAGTCCCCCAGGAGGGCAGACCCAGTACTTC.

This clone was counted once. The rearrangement uses TRBV5-6 and TRBJ1-2; D gene ambiguous. CDR1 and CDR2 (germline): SGHDT, YYEEEE. Between the trimmed V and J ends, which lost 5 bases and 6 bases, there was a span of 11 bases. The length of the CDR3 is 12 residues. The CDR3 spells CASSHGFDGYTF. CDR3 coding DNA: TGTGCCAGCAGTCATGGTTTTGATGGCTACACCTTC. Full variable domain (outside the CDR3, taken from reference TRBV5-6 and TRBJ1-2): DAGVTQSPTHLIKTRGQQVTLRCSPKSGHDTVSWYQQALGQGPQFIFQYYEEEERQRGNFPDRFSGHQFPNYSSELNVNALLLGDSALYLCASSHGFDGYTFGSGTRLTVV.

The count of this clone is one. The rearrangement links TRBV28 to TRBJ2-7; TRBD2 aligns across 10 bases. The CDR3 consists of 17 residues. From germline, CDR1 is MDHEN and CDR2 SYDVKM. The V gene end was trimmed by 3 bases and the J gene end by 3 bases; junction bases not matched to a gene: 11. The CDR3 region has the DNA TGTGCCAGCAGTTTGAGTAGCGGGAGGAGGGTCGGCTACGAGCAGTACTTC. Its protein is CASSLSSGRRVGYEQYF.

A single count supports this clone. J is TRBJ2-1 and V is TRBV19, with 13 bases that match TRBD2. Germline CDR1 and CDR2: LNHDA and SQIVND (reference sequence). CDR3 length: 20 amino acids. V shed 3 bases, J shed 0 bases, and the junction held 11 bases outside the gene matches. CDR3 residues: CASSMRTSGSLPSSYNEQFF. Here the CDR3 DNA reads TGTGCCAGTAGTATGAGGACTAGCGGGAGCTTACCTAGCTCCTACAATGAGCAGTTCTTC. The full variable domain, completed using reference TRBV19 and TRBJ2-1, is DGGITQSPKYLFRKEGQNVTLSCEQNLNHDAMYWYRQDPGQGLRLIYYSQIVNDFQKGDIAEGYSVSREKKESFPLTVTSAQKNPTAFYLCASSMRTSGSLPSSYNEQFFGPGTRLTVL.

This rearrangement joins TRBV11-2 to TRBJ1-1, with 11 bases that match TRBD1. Per the germline V gene, CDR1 is SGHAT and CDR2 is FQNNGV. The CDR3 has 17 residues. J gave up 0 bases and V 7 bases, and 10 bases lay outside the gene matches. CDR3 nucleotides: TGTGCCAGCACCCGGGGACAGGGGGTTAACATGAACACTGAAGCTTTCTTT. The encoded protein is CASTRGQGVNMNTEAFF.

This sequence joins TRBV19 and TRBJ2-5, with TRBD1 identical over 7 bases. This CDR3 comprises 14 residues. Germline values: CDR1 LNHDA, CDR2 SQIVND (reference sequence). Germline trimming cut 10 bases from V and 0 bases from J; bases unmatched to any gene: 8. The CDR3 nucleotides are TGTGCCACCAACCCACAGGGGAACCAAGAGACCCAGTACTTC. Its translation is CATNPQGNQETQYF.

This chain connects TRBV7-9 to TRBJ1-1; D is ambiguous. CDR1 is SEHNR, CDR2 FQNEAQ, per germline (reference sequence). Trimming shortened V by 7 bases and J by 5 bases, and 14 bases separated the two germline ends. The CDR3 runs 13 residues. The CDR3 region is CASTSSEDTEAFF. The CDR3 DNA is TGTGCCAGCACCTCGAGTGAAGATACTGAAGCTTTCTTT. Full variable domain (rest looked up from reference TRBV7-9 and TRBJ1-1): DTGVSQNPRHKITKRGQNVTFRCDPISEHNRLYWYRQTLGQGPEFLTYFQNEAQLEKSRLLSDRFSAERPKGSFSTLEIQRTEQGDSAMYLCASTSSEDTEAFFGQGTRLTVV.

The chain combines TRBV7-6 with TRBJ1-2; TRBD1 might be the D (5 bases). Germline V CDR1 and CDR2: SGHVS, FNYEAQ. The CDR3 totals 13 residues. V lost 0 bases and J 4 bases, leaving 6 bases between the germline ends. The DNA of the CDR3 is TGTGCCAGCAGCTTAGCGCAGGGCTATGGCTACACCTTC. The encoded protein is CASSLAQGYGYTF.

The rearrangement uses TRBV15 and TRBJ1-4, with D uncertain. Germline V lookup: CDR1 LNHNV, CDR2 YYDKDF (reference sequence). CDR3 length: 14 residues. Trimming removed 7 bases from V and 0 bases from J, with 9 bases in between. The CDR3 DNA reads TGTGCCACCAAGGAGGGAGCAACTAATGAAAAACTGTTTTTT. Translation: CATKEGATNEKLFF.

The count of this clone is one. V usage is TRBV5-1 and J usage is TRBJ2-1; 8 bases are a match to TRBD1. After removal of 4 bases from V and 3 bases from J, the junction contained 6 bases not matched to a gene. The V gene's germline CDR1 is SGHRS and CDR2 YFSETQ. The CDR3 is 15 amino acids. CDR3 DNA: TGCGCCAGCAGCGCCACAGGGGGGATCTACAATGAGCAGTTCTTC. Amino acids: CASSATGGIYNEQFF.

This clone was detected only a few times. This chain connects TRBV29-1 to TRBJ1-1; D is unclear. Trimming removed 2 bases from V and 0 bases from J, with 7 bases in between. This CDR3 is built from 13 residues. Germline loops: CDR1 SQVTM, CDR2 ANQGSEA. This CDR3 is CSVEKGMNTEAFF. CDR3 nucleotides: TGCAGCGTTGAAAAGGGAATGAACACTGAAGCTTTCTTT.

A remark on this clone: This specimen includes other DNA sequences encoding the same CDR3. This rearrangement joins TRBV5-1 to TRBJ2-1, with 9 bases identical to TRBD1. J gave up 3 bases and V 2 bases, and 3 bases lay outside the gene matches. In germline, CDR1 is SGHRS, CDR2 YFSETQ. The CDR3 extends over 15 amino acids. CDR3 in DNA: TGCGCCAGCAGCTTAGGGACAGGGCTCTACAATGAGCAGTTCTTC. Amino acids: CASSLGTGLYNEQFF.